This is a list of T cell receptor beta chains from one sample in a study of shared T cell receptors in the human thymus. TCRdb keeps only in-frame clones here, not all; method: immunoSEQ multiplex PCR. The sample has hundreds of thousands of clones; 88% are singletons. The sample was also reused in another study, on human thymus T cells.

Sequencing used thymocytes. The source of these receptors is a boy in the first two years of life with a congenital heart defect. The CDR3 runs from the conserved cysteine through the conserved F or W. A D gene is named only where the DNA matches it firmly.

J gene	CDR3 length	V gene	D gene	CDR3 protein	CDR3 DNA
TRBJ1-5	21	TRBV30	NA	CAWREATRQGLRGLDNQPQHF	TGTGCCTGGAGGGAAGCGACCAGGCAGGGACTACGAGGGTTAGACAATCAGCCCCAGCATTTT
TRBJ1-2	15	TRBV5-6	NA	CASSRRGGQVWGYTF	TGTGCCAGCAGCCGCCGGGGGGGGCAAGTCTGGGGCTACACCTTC
TRBJ2-7	13	TRBV28	NA	CASSLCPDYEQYF	TGTGCCAGCAGTTTATGCCCCGACTACGAGCAGTACTTC
TRBJ2-1	14	TRBV27	TRBD1	CASRPGQAYNEQFF	TGTGCCAGCAGACCGGGACAGGCCTACAATGAGCAGTTCTTC
TRBJ2-7	16	TRBV5-4	NA	CASSLSKGRRLGEQYF	TGTGCCAGCAGCTTATCTAAGGGAAGGAGGTTGGGCGAGCAGTACTTC
TRBJ2-7	15	TRBV7-9	TRBD2	CASSPSSGSPYEQYF	TGTGCCAGCAGCCCGAGCAGCGGGAGTCCGTACGAGCAGTACTTC
TRBJ2-7	14	TRBV7-8	NA	CASNQGFSTYEQYF	TGTGCCAGCAATCAGGGGTTTTCAACCTACGAGCAGTACTTC
TRBJ2-7	15	TRBV28	TRBD2	CASSLKREPIYEQYF	TGTGCCAGCAGTTTAAAGCGGGAGCCCATCTACGAGCAGTACTTC
TRBJ2-1	15	TRBV10-3	TRBD2	CAISGTSGSGNEQFF	TGTGCCATCAGTGGGACTAGCGGGAGTGGCAATGAGCAGTTCTTC
TRBJ2-7	14	TRBV27	TRBD2	CASSLGPGGDEQYF	TGTGCCAGCAGTTTAGGGCCGGGAGGGGACGAGCAGTACTTC
TRBJ2-7	16	TRBV28	NA	CASRPVSFTGPYEQYF	TGTGCCAGCAGACCCGTTAGTTTTACAGGACCCTACGAGCAGTACTTC
TRBJ2-3	15	TRBV7-7	NA	CASSLGPGVTDTQYF	TGTGCTAGCAGCTTAGGTCCGGGAGTGACAGATACGCAGTATTTT
TRBJ2-1	14	TRBV5-4	TRBD2	CASSQKREEVEQFF	TGTGCCAGCAGCCAGAAGCGGGAGGAGGTTGAGCAGTTCTTC
TRBJ2-7	13	TRBV7-8	TRBD1	CASSDRAKYEQYF	TGTGCCAGCAGTGACAGGGCCAAATACGAGCAGTACTTC
TRBJ1-2	15	TRBV30	TRBD1	CASRAGGQGAYGYTF	TGTGCCTCCCGAGCGGGAGGACAGGGGGCCTATGGCTACACCTTC
TRBJ2-3	16	TRBV25-1	NA	CASSEEVEPSTDTQYF	TGTGCCAGCAGTGAAGAGGTGGAACCTAGCACAGATACGCAGTATTTT
TRBJ2-5	21	TRBV7-6	TRBD2	CASSFLPFRSGRLNYQETQYF	TGTGCCAGCAGCTTCCTGCCCTTTCGTAGCGGGAGGCTGAACTACCAAGAGACCCAGTACTTC
TRBJ1-1	15	TRBV10-3	NA	CAISERETMNTEAFF	TGTGCCATCAGTGAAAGGGAGACAATGAACACTGAAGCTTTCTTT
TRBJ2-7	13	TRBV29-1	TRBD1	CSVGVQGVEEQYF	TGCAGCGTTGGAGTCCAGGGGGTGGAAGAGCAGTACTTC
TRBJ1-2	13	TRBV19	NA	CASSSGQRAGYTF	TGTGCCAGTAGTTCCGGACAGAGAGCGGGCTACACCTTC
TRBJ2-2	12	TRBV15	NA	CATGGNTGELFF	TGTGCCACCGGAGGGAACACCGGGGAGCTGTTTTTT
TRBJ2-7	15	TRBV4-3	TRBD1	CASSQDDRGGDEQYF	TGCGCCAGCAGCCAAGATGACAGGGGAGGCGACGAGCAGTACTTC
TRBJ2-3	14	TRBV7-6	TRBD1	CASSTRQGADTQYF	TGTGCCAGCAGCACCAGACAGGGGGCAGATACGCAGTATTTT
TRBJ2-5	14	TRBV19	TRBD2	CASSIVAGEETQYF	TGTGCCAGTAGTATCGTAGCGGGAGAAGAGACCCAGTACTTC
TRBJ2-1	17	TRBV5-1	TRBD2	CASRTGEGPGSYNEQFF	TGCGCCAGCAGGACGGGGGAGGGCCCCGGTTCCTACAATGAGCAGTTCTTC
TRBJ1-5	18	TRBV6-1	NA	CASSEKRGSDYSNQPQHF	TGTGCCAGCAGTGAGAAGCGGGGCAGTGATTATAGCAATCAGCCCCAGCATTTT
TRBJ2-2	17	TRBV5-6	NA	CASSFSGAPWDTGELFF	TGTGCCAGCAGCTTCTCAGGGGCCCCTTGGGACACCGGGGAGCTGTTTTTT
TRBJ2-3	15	TRBV4-2	TRBD2	CASSQVRTSPDTQYF	TGTGCCAGCAGCCAAGTTCGGACTAGCCCAGATACGCAGTATTTT
TRBJ1-3	16	TRBV18	NA	CASSIARGAAGNTIYF	TGTGCCAGCTCCATCGCCCGGGGGGCCGCTGGAAACACCATATATTTT
TRBJ2-3	11	TRBV5-1	NA	CASSSEGTQYF	TGCGCCAGCAGCTCAGAGGGTACGCAGTATTTT